This T cell receptor (beta chain) was documented in a study of blood T cell repertoires in COVID-19. Profiled with immunoSEQ multiplex PCR; TCRdb holds only in-frame clones, not every one. The table has roughly 240,000 clones, around nine tenths seen once. Per the germline V gene, CDR1 is LGHDT and CDR2 is YNNKEL (reference sequence). J gave up 3 bases and V 3 bases, and 5 bases lay outside the gene matches. The CDR3 spans 14 residues. The receptor comes from an older woman who had recovered from COVID-19. The genes are TRBV3-1 (or the pseudogene TRBV3-2) and TRBJ2-7, with 7 bases that match TRBD2. Material: peripheral blood. The CDR3, as DNA: TGTGCCAGCAGCCACGGGGGGATGGTCTACGAGCAGTACTTC. This translates into CASSHGGMVYEQYF.